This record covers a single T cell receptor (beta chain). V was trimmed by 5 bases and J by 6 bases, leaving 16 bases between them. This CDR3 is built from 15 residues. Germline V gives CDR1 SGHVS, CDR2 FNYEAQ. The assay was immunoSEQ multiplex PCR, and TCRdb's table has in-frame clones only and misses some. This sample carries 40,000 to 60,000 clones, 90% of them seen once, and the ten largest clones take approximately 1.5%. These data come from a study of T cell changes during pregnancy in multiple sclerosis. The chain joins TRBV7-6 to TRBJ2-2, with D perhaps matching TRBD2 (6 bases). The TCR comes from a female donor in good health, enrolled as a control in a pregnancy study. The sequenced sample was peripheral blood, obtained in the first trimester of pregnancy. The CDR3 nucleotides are TGTGCCAGCAGCGTTAACCCGGGAGCCCCCGGGGAGCTGTTTTTT. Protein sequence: CASSVNPGAPGELFF.